The table lists the clone carrying this T cell receptor beta chain with many counts. This sample is drawn from a study of blood T cells in healthy people across ages. The authors ran a second PCR of about 6 to 11 cycles using a sample-barcoded 5' primer and a J-beta primer mix. Using its own MiXCR run on the 5' RACE reads, TCRdb lists one record per CDR3 protein. The sample yields some 900,000 distinct CDR3 sequences, more than 25% seen once. The CDR3 spans 14 residues. Trimming left V 0 bases short and J 4 bases short, with 9 bases between. The germline V gene has CDR1 SGHTA and CDR2 FQGNSA. The clonotype comes from a woman older than 75 in good health. The sample consisted of blood. This rearrangement joins TRBV7-2 to TRBJ1-1; no clear D gene. The chain's CDR3 is CASSLAGQLTEAFF. For the CDR3, the DNA is TGTGCCAGCAGCTTAGCTGGTCAGCTCACTGAAGCTTTCTTT.